This T cell receptor beta chain is from a study of cytomegalovirus exposure and HLA in healthy donors. V shed 3 bases and J shed 4 bases, with 12 bases lying between them. The germline V gene has CDR1 SEHNR and CDR2 FQNEAQ (reference sequence). CDR3 length equals 14 residues. PCR primers comprised 60 Vbeta and 13 Jbeta primers. Produced via immunoSEQ multiplex PCR; TCRdb's table is partial and in-frame only. The sample gives approximately 82,000 clones, under 80% of which show up once; 1.5% to 2% is in the top ten. The TCR originated in a man between 40 and 49 years old in good health and CMV-seronegative. The chain has TRBV7-9 and TRBJ1-1; D call uncertain. Sequenced sample: PBMCs. The CDR3 protein is CASSFGSGGTEAFF. The CDR3 DNA reads TGTGCCAGCAGCTTTGGGTCAGGAGGCACTGAAGCTTTCTTT.